The rows below give T cell receptor beta chains drawn from one sample of a study of vaccination and CD4 T cells after COVID-19. TCRdb processed the PCR reads anew with MiXCR; each CDR3 protein has one entry. The table records 12,000 or so distinct CDR3 sequences, approximately 82% of them present only once. Antigens for these TCRs are unknown. The sequencing sample was made of CD4+ T cells from blood, cultured in vitro. The receptors were sampled from a human donor who had recovered from COVID-19. CDR3s include the opening cysteine and the closing phenylalanine or tryptophan. D genes are given only for firm matches. Some rows have no size entry. The others give once, few or many, or a class for an expanded clone.

v_gene	d_gene	abundance	j_gene	CDR3nt	CDR3aa
TRBV20-1	TRBD1	few	TRBJ1-1	TGCAGTGTCCCGGACAGGGTTGGAACTGAAGCTTTCTTT	CSVPDRVGTEAFF
TRBV20-1	TRBD1	NA	TRBJ1-2	TGCAGTGCTAGGAGTCAGGGGGACTATGGCTACACCTTC	CSARSQGDYGYTF
TRBV6-2/TRBV6-3	TRBD2	NA	TRBJ2-3	TGTGCCAGCAGCAACGGTCTAGCGGGAGGTTCAGATACGCAGTATTTT	CASSNGLAGGSDTQYF
TRBV7-6	TRBD2	NA	TRBJ2-7	TGTGCCAGCAGCCCCCTAGCGGGAGTGGAGCAGTACTTC	CASSPLAGVEQYF
TRBV5-1	NA	few	TRBJ1-1	TGCGCCAGCAGGTACGGAGATTTCACTGAAGCTTTCTTT	CASRYGDFTEAFF
TRBV14	NA	NA	TRBJ1-2	TGTGCCAGCAGCCAAGATCGACTAATCGACTACACCTTC	CASSQDRLIDYTF
TRBV27	TRBD1	NA	TRBJ1-1	TGTGCCAGCAGACCTACCGACAGGGGACGGATGAACACTGAAGCTTTCTTT	CASRPTDRGRMNTEAFF
TRBV6-1	NA	NA	TRBJ2-5	TGTGCCAGCAGAAATGGGCCTCAAGAGACCCAGTACTTC	CASRNGPQETQYF
TRBV15	NA	NA	TRBJ1-2	TGTGCCACCAGCAGTTCTGGGGATGGCTACACCTTC	CATSSSGDGYTF
TRBV6-1	NA	NA	TRBJ1-5	TGTGCCAGCAGTAATCTCGGGGGCCTAGGGCAGCCCCAGCATTTT	CASSNLGGLGQPQHF
TRBV6-5	NA	once	TRBJ1-2	TGTGCCAGCAGTTACTCGCAGGGCCGGATCTATGGCTACACCTTC	CASSYSQGRIYGYTF
TRBV28	NA	once	TRBJ1-5	TGTGCCAGCAGCCAGATATTCAATCAGCCCCAGCATTTT	CASSQIFNQPQHF
TRBV19	NA	NA	TRBJ1-6	TGTGCCAGTAAAGACAACCGATTGACACCCCTCCACTTT	CASKDNRLTPLHF
TRBV30	NA	NA	TRBJ2-3	TGTGCCTGGGCCGGTTGGGAATCTAGCACAGATACGCAGTATTTT	CAWAGWESSTDTQYF
TRBV7-8	NA	NA	TRBJ1-2	TGTGCCAGCAGTCCAAATGCCGCCGAGCCCCGTGGCTACACCTTC	CASSPNAAEPRGYTF
TRBV7-9	NA	NA	TRBJ2-5	TGTGCCAGCAGCTTTGCAGGGGATTTTGAGACCCAGTACTTC	CASSFAGDFETQYF